The 31 T cell receptor beta chains in this list originate from one sample, sequenced in a study of shared clonotypes between healthy human individuals. TCRdb's copy holds only in-frame clones and misses some; the assay was immunoSEQ multiplex PCR. This table holds roughly 2,300,000 clones, around 92% found once. Sequencing input: naive CD4+ T cells from PBMCs. Subset denoted: CD45RA+ positively selected. Source of these receptors: a man aged 18 to 30 in good health. Some clones in this sample may be carry-over from other donors' samples.

This sequence joins TRBV11-2 and TRBJ2-4; unclear D gene. This CDR3 comprises 14 residues. V gave up 5 bases and J gave up 0 bases, with 8 bases separating them. Germline V gene data show CDR1 as SGHAT and CDR2 as FQNNGV. The chain's CDR3 is CASSPHLAKNIQYF. Here the CDR3 DNA reads TGTGCCAGCAGCCCACACCTAGCCAAAAACATTCAGTACTTC.

This clone was observed once. The V and J genes are TRBV7-9 and TRBJ1-4, with 9 bases that match TRBD1. Germline-derived CDR1 and CDR2 are SEHNR and FQNEAQ (reference sequence). This CDR3 region has 16 residues. V was pared by 3 bases and J by 5 bases, with 7 bases of the junction left unmatched. CDR3 residues: CASSFDKGQGNEKLFF. The CDR3 bases are TGTGCCAGCAGCTTCGACAAAGGACAGGGGAATGAAAAACTGTTTTTT. Using reference TRBV7-9 and TRBJ1-4 for the parts outside the CDR3, the full variable domain is DTGVSQNPRHKITKRGQNVTFRCDPISEHNRLYWYRQTLGQGPEFLTYFQNEAQLEKSRLLSDRFSAERPKGSFSTLEIQRTEQGDSAMYLCASSFDKGQGNEKLFFGSGTQLSVL.

The chain employs TRBV5-1 and TRBJ2-6; D uncertain. V lost 6 bases to trimming and J lost 1 base, with 11 bases between them. Germline loops: CDR1 SGHRS, CDR2 YFSETQ. CDR3 length equals 15 residues. The CDR3 loop is CASNRLPSGANVLTF. The DNA for the CDR3 is TGCGCCAGCAATAGACTTCCTTCTGGGGCCAACGTCCTGACTTTC.

The J gene is TRBJ2-2, the V gene TRBV6-6; D gene unclear. Germline-derived CDR1 and CDR2 are MNHNY and SVGAGI (reference sequence). Trimming left V 10 bases short and J 0 bases short, with 12 bases between. The CDR3 runs 14 residues. The CDR3 DNA is TGTGCCACCCTCCGGGCGGCGAACACCGGGGAGCTGTTTTTT. This sequence encodes CATLRAANTGELFF.

The V and J genes are TRBV19 and TRBJ2-7; possible D gene TRBD1, 5 bases. Germline CDR1 LNHDA, CDR2 SQIVND (reference sequence). The CDR3 consists of 15 residues. Trimming shortened V by 1 base and J by 5 bases, and 15 bases separated the two germline ends. The CDR3 loop is CASSIGGRDVNEQYF. The CDR3 nucleotides are TGTGCCAGTAGTATAGGCGGCAGGGATGTAAACGAGCAGTACTTC.

The rearrangement joins TRBV27 to TRBJ2-2; no clear D gene. CDR1 is MNHEY, CDR2 SMNVEV, per germline (reference sequence). Trimming removed 5 bases at V and 1 base at J, with 14 bases between. This CDR3 has 16 amino acids. The CDR3 DNA reads TGTGCCAGCAGTGCACTGAGGATCGTGAACACCGGGGAGCTGTTTTTT. It encodes CASSALRIVNTGELFF.

This clone was detected only a few times. The genes are TRBV6-5 and TRBJ1-1, with D possibly being TRBD1 (5 bases). The CDR3 has 13 amino acids. V lost 7 bases and J lost 11, with 20 bases in between. Germline assignment: CDR1 MNHEY and CDR2 SVGAGI. CDR3 bases: TGTGCCAGCACTCAAGGGACGGGCGCCAAGGCTTTCTTT. This translates into CASTQGTGAKAFF.

The count of this clone is one. The V gene is TRBV28, the J gene TRBJ2-7, with 8 bases matching TRBD1. Germline lookup yields CDR1 MDHEN and CDR2 SYDVKM. This CDR3 is built from 13 residues. The V and J ends lost 7 bases and 3 bases, in that order; junction bases with no gene match: 5. Written as DNA, the CDR3 is TGTGCCAGCATACTACAGGGGGGCTACGAGCAGTACTTC. It translates to CASILQGGYEQYF.

Regarding this clone: Additional DNA sequences in this sample encode the identical CDR3. V is TRBV12-5 and J is TRBJ2-5; 8 nucleotides align to TRBD2. CDR1 and CDR2 from the germline V gene are LGHNT and FRNRAP. The CDR3 loop spans 13 amino acids. With 3 bases clipped from V and 5 bases from J, the junction kept 2 bases outside the gene matches. CDR3 residues: CASGLAGVETQYF. The DNA of the CDR3 is TGTGCTAGTGGTTTAGCGGGAGTTGAGACCCAGTACTTC.

The V and J genes are TRBV25-1 and TRBJ2-2; D perhaps matches TRBD1 (6 bases). This CDR3 spans 14 amino acids. The germline CDR1 and CDR2 sequences are MGHDK and SYGVNS. V was cut by 7 bases and J by 6 bases, with 15 bases left in between. The CDR3 loop is CASTKTGLAGELFF. The CDR3 bases are TGTGCCAGCACCAAAACAGGGCTGGCCGGGGAGCTGTTTTTT.

Details on this clone: This specimen includes other DNA sequences encoding the same CDR3. This rearrangement joins TRBV2 to TRBJ1-2; 8 positions match TRBD1. This CDR3 is 13 amino acids long. V shed 6 bases, J shed 4 bases, and the junction held 4 bases outside the gene matches. The germline gives CDR1 SNHLY, CDR2 FYNNEI. In DNA, the CDR3 is TGTGCCAGCAGCGGACAGGGTGGCTATGGCTACACCTTC. Protein sequence: CASSGQGGYGYTF.

Concerning this clone itself: This specimen includes other DNA sequences encoding the same CDR3. This chain links TRBV4-1 with TRBJ2-1; 10 bases fit TRBD2. CDR1 and CDR2 (germline): MGHRA, YSYEKL. The CDR3 has 17 amino acids. Losses at the gene ends were 0 bases for V and 0 bases for J; bases not matched to a gene: 2. The CDR3 DNA reads TGCGCCAGCAGCCAAGATCCTAGCGGGAGCTCCTACAATGAGCAGTTCTTC. Translated, it gives CASSQDPSGSSYNEQFF.

The chain is built from TRBV28 and TRBJ1-2; 8 positions match TRBD1. In germline, CDR1 is MDHEN, CDR2 SYDVKM. CDR3 length equals 16 residues. Trimming removed 6 bases from V and 4 bases from J; junction bases left unmatched: 13. For the CDR3, the DNA is TGTGCCAGCAGAAAACCGGCCCCAGGGGGCACCTATGGCTACACCTTC. It is translated as CASRKPAPGGTYGYTF.

The chain has TRBV5-1 and TRBJ1-1; 11 positions agree with TRBD1. The CDR3 is 17 residues long. Germline CDR1 is SGHRS and CDR2 is YFSETQ. Trimming at V came to 3 bases and at J to 4 bases, leaving 11 bases not matched to a gene. The CDR3 bases are TGCGCCAGCAGCTGGGGGACAGGGGGTAAGGGGAGCACTGAAGCTTTCTTT. Residues: CASSWGTGGKGSTEAFF. Combining the CDR3 with reference TRBV5-1 and TRBJ1-1 gives the whole variable domain KAGVTQTPRYLIKTRGQQVTLSCSPISGHRSVSWYQQTPGQGLQFLFEYFSETQRNKGNFPGRFSGRQFSNSRSEMNVSTLELGDSALYLCASSWGTGGKGSTEAFFGQGTRLTVV.

This chain connects TRBV9 to TRBJ2-1; tentatively, D is TRBD2 (6 bases). Germline V gene sequence: CDR1 SGDLS, CDR2 YYNGEE. CDR3 length: 16 amino acids. Trimming cost V 7 bases and J 0 bases, with 17 bases left between them. CDR3: CASGLPNGSSYNEQFF. The CDR3 DNA reads TGTGCCAGCGGCCTACCTAACGGGAGCTCCTACAATGAGCAGTTCTTC.

This rearrangement joins TRBV7-2 to TRBJ1-5; D call uncertain. CDR3 length: 13 amino acids. Trimming took off 5 bases at V and 3 bases at J, with 8 bases between the two ends. The germline V gene encodes CDR1 SGHTA and CDR2 FQGNSA. CDR3 protein: CASSPALNQPQHF. The CDR3 DNA sequence: TGTGCCAGCAGCCCGGCCCTCAATCAGCCCCAGCATTTT.

The gene calls are TRBV28 and TRBJ1-2; 9 bases agree with TRBD1. Germline assignment: CDR1 MDHEN and CDR2 SYDVKM. After removal of 2 bases from V and 6 bases from J, the junction contained 10 bases not matched to a gene. This CDR3 is 16 amino acids long. The CDR3 sequence is CASSLTGDREWNGYTF. The DNA of the CDR3 is TGTGCCAGCAGTTTAACGGGGGACAGGGAGTGGAATGGCTACACCTTC.

V gene TRBV6-5 combines with J gene TRBJ2-7; TRBD2 matches 7 bases. The CDR3 covers 13 residues. The trim removed 7 bases at V and 3 bases at J, leaving 6 bases unmatched. Germline CDR1 is MNHEY and CDR2 is SVGAGI. Here the CDR3 DNA reads TGTGCCAGCACTCCGGGACTATACTACGAGCAGTACTTC. Amino acid sequence: CASTPGLYYEQYF.

The chain joins TRBV9 to TRBJ2-1; possibly TRBD1 for D (7 bases). CDR1 and CDR2 from the germline V gene are SGDLS and YYNGEE. The CDR3 is 16 amino acids. V was shortened by 3 bases and J by 9 bases, with 22 bases between the two germline ends. Written as DNA, the CDR3 is TGTGCCAGCAGCGCGAGATCTAGGCAGGGGGAGGCTGAGCAGTTCTTC. Residues: CASSARSRQGEAEQFF.

V and J are TRBV7-2 and TRBJ1-6; D is perhaps TRBD1 (5 bases). The CDR3 covers 14 residues. Germline V gene lookup returns CDR1 SGHTA and CDR2 FQGNSA. Between the trimmed V and J ends, which lost 1 base and 5 bases, there was a span of 6 bases. The DNA for the CDR3 is TGTGCCAGCAGCTTAGAGGGACATAATTCACCCCTCCACTTT. It yields the protein CASSLEGHNSPLHF.

The rearrangement uses TRBV5-1 and TRBJ2-5, with TRBD2 matching over 13 bases. The V and J ends lost 0 bases and 5 bases, in that order; junction bases with no gene match: 4. This CDR3 has 16 residues. Per the germline V gene, CDR1 is SGHRS and CDR2 is YFSETQ. CDR3 sequence (DNA): TGCGCCAGCAGCTTGGGCGGACTAGCGGGAGTCGAGACCCAGTACTTC. It is translated as CASSLGGLAGVETQYF.

The rearrangement joins TRBV28 to TRBJ1-1; the D is unclear. From germline, CDR1 is MDHEN and CDR2 SYDVKM. Trimming stripped 2 bases from V and 10 bases from J, with 8 bases between. The CDR3 length is 11 residues. The CDR3 here is CASSLNQRAFF. CDR3 nucleotide sequence: TGTGCCAGCAGTTTAAACCAGAGAGCTTTCTTT.

This clone was detected only once. The V call is TRBV27, the J call TRBJ2-7; 12 nucleotides agree with TRBD2. Germline CDR1 and CDR2: MNHEY and SMNVEV (reference sequence). The CDR3 contains 14 residues. V gave up 3 bases and J gave up 7 bases; unmatched junction bases: 4. The CDR3 DNA is TGTGCCAGCAGTTTGACTAGCGGGAGTCATGAGCAGTACTTC. It specifies CASSLTSGSHEQYF.

About this clone itself: This CDR3 is also generated by other DNA sequences in the sample. The chain uses TRBV6-5 and TRBJ1-2; 8 bases agree with TRBD1. The CDR3 is 11 amino acids. The J segment lost 5 bases and the V segment lost 9 bases, leaving 2 bases of the junction unmatched. Germline V gene sequence: CDR1 MNHEY, CDR2 SVGAGI. The CDR3 sequence is CASTGGYGYTF. CDR3 coding DNA: TGTGCCAGTACAGGGGGTTATGGCTACACCTTC.

This chain joins TRBV2 and TRBJ2-7; D possibly corresponds to TRBD2 (5 bases). V gave up 4 bases and J gave up 3 bases, with 10 bases separating them. The CDR3 is 13 residues long. CDR1 and CDR2 (germline): SNHLY, FYNNEI. CDR3 nucleotide sequence: TGTGCCAGCAGTGGCGGGCAGATCTACGAGCAGTACTTC. It yields the protein CASSGGQIYEQYF.

The chain has TRBV28 and TRBJ1-1; D uncertain. V was shortened by 6 bases and J by 0 bases, with 20 bases between the two germline ends. Germline V gene lookup returns CDR1 MDHEN and CDR2 SYDVKM. The CDR3 covers 17 residues. The CDR3 sequence: CASSQISTNTMNTEAFF. CDR3 DNA sequence: TGTGCCAGCAGCCAAATCTCGACGAACACCATGAACACTGAAGCTTTCTTT.

The CDR3 loop is CASSLGETPLHF. CDR3 in DNA: TGTGCCAGCAGCTTGGGAGAGACACCCCTCCACTTT. The chain has TRBV5-8 and TRBJ1-6; D ambiguous. With 0 bases removed from V and 11 bases from J, the gap between germline ends came to 6 bases. This CDR3 region has 12 residues. CDR1 SGHTS and CDR2 YDEGEE come from the germline V gene.

This chain connects TRBV7-3 to TRBJ2-3; TRBD2 might be the D (6 bases). CDR1 and CDR2 from the germline V gene are SGHTA and FQGTGA. V was shortened by 4 bases and J by 2 bases, with 13 bases between the two germline ends. The CDR3 sequence is 15 residues long. The CDR3 is CASSSYSGFTDTQYF. CDR3 sequence (DNA): TGTGCCAGCAGCTCATACAGCGGGTTCACAGATACGCAGTATTTT.

In DNA, the CDR3 is TGTGCCAGCAGCCTTACTAGCGGGGCCAAAGAGACCCAGTACTTC. Protein sequence: CASSLTSGAKETQYF. The chain links TRBV7-2 to TRBJ2-5; 10 bases align to TRBD2. Per germline, CDR1 SGHTA and CDR2 FQGNSA. The CDR3 covers 15 residues. Germline trimming cut 5 bases from V and 3 bases from J; bases unmatched to any gene: 6.

The J gene is TRBJ2-3, the V gene TRBV18; D is undetermined. The germline gives CDR1 KGHSH, CDR2 LQKENI. The CDR3 has 14 amino acids. The V gene lost 2 bases and the J gene lost 5 bases, with 11 bases spanning the gap. The CDR3 nucleotides read TGTGCCAGCTCACCATCCAGTCCTGGAGATACGCAGTATTTT. Encoded protein: CASSPSSPGDTQYF.

The V gene is TRBV7-2, the J gene TRBJ2-1, with a possible D match to TRBD2 (5 bases). Germline values: CDR1 SGHTA, CDR2 FQGNSA. The CDR3 spans 15 residues. V shed 0 bases and J shed 9 bases, with 15 bases lying between them. CDR3 coding DNA: TGTGCCAGCAGCTTAGCCAGTCTTCGTGGGAGTGAGCAGTTCTTC. Amino acid sequence: CASSLASLRGSEQFF.